The clone carrying this T cell receptor (beta chain) occurred many times. Its antigen remains unknown. At one end the junction does not follow the germline gene, possibly because of a read error. As for time point: newly diagnosed GD, antithyroid drugs for less than 3 months. Preparation of the TCR library used RNA extracted from PBMCs. This entry is derived from a study of regulatory T cells in long-lasting Graves disease. Study context: For a period under 3 months, newly diagnosed Graves' patients had taken antithyroid drugs.

The germline V gene encodes CDR1 KGHSH and CDR2 LQKENI. This CDR3 has 15 residues. Study outcomes and limitations: Exclusively peripheral blood, rather than thyroid tissue, was studied.

Sequencing libraries for TCR beta were prepared with iRepertoire HTBI primers and Arm-PCR of CDR3 regions. TCRdb ran MiXCR on the multiplex PCR reads and lists one entry per CDR3 protein. Counted here are about 200,000 distinct CDR3 sequences, about 17% occurring once; the ten biggest clones make up more than 20%. This sequence joins TRBV18 and TRBJ2-7; no clear D. This receptor was obtained from a female donor with Graves disease. The specimen comprised peripheral blood mononuclear cells (PBMCs), sampled at new diagnosis, from a patient treated with antithyroid drugs. The CDR3 region has the DNA TGTGCCAGCTCACAAGGGTCCACGATAGGGTACGAGCAGTGCTTC. This codes for CASSQGSTIGYEQCF. Combining the CDR3 with reference TRBV18 and TRBJ2-7 gives the whole variable domain NAGVMQNPRHLVRRRGQEARLRCSPMKGHSHVYWYRQLPEEGLKFMVYLQKENIIDESGMPKERFSAEFPKEGPSILRIQQVVRGDSAAYFCASSQGSTIGYEQCFGPGTRLTVT.